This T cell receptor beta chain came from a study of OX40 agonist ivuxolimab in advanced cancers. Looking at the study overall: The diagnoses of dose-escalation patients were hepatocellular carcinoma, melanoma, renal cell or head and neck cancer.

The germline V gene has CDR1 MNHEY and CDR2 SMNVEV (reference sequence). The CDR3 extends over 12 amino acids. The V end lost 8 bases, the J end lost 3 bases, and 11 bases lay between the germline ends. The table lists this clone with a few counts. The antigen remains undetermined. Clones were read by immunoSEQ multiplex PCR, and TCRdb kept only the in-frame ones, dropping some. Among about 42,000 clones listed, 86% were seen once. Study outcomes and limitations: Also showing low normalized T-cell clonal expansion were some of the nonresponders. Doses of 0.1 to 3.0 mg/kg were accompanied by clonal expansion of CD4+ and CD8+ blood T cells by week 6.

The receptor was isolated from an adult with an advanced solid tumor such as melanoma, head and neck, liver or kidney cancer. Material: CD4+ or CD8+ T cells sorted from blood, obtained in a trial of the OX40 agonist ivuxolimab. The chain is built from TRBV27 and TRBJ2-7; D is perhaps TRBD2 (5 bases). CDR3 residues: CASATGLYEQYF. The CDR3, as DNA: TGTGCCAGCGCGACCGGACTCTACGAGCAGTACTTC.